This TCR beta chain stems from a study of CD8+CD57+ T cells in acquired aplastic anemia. The wider study: The sorted CD4+ and CD8+ cells yielded an average approximately 3 ug of DNA. Findings and caveats of the study: Sharing between patients and controls was observed for around 27 CD8+ CDR3 sequences. Patients showed no significant difference from controls in CD8+ Simpson's diversity.

All patients picked for sequencing had shown, by flow cytometry, an expansion of CD8+CD57+ cells. The blood sampling took place in patients who had so far received no therapy. Both TCR beta VDJ combination and CDR3 sequence profiling were carried out. Genomic DNA was the template for this profiling. TCRdb analysed the reads with MiXCR anew, one entry per CDR3 protein. The sample consists of 150,000 to 200,000 distinct CDR3 sequences, roughly 48% of them appearing once. Germline V gives CDR1 SQVTM, CDR2 ANQGSEA. CDR3 length equals 15 residues. The germline V and J ends were trimmed by 1 base and 4 bases, with 14 bases remaining between them. This clonotype was counted ten times or more. Its antigen remains unidentified.

This TCR came from a human donor with aplastic anemia. The chain recombines TRBV29-1 with TRBJ2-1, with D perhaps TRBD2 (7 bases). The sample comprised sorted CD4+, CD8+, or CD8+CD57+ T cells (not recorded which) from PBMCs. The DNA of the CDR3 is TGCAGCGTTGAAGGGGGGCGGGAGCGGTACAATGAGCAGTTCTTC. This gives the protein CSVEGGRERYNEQFF.